The present T cell receptor beta chain was sequenced within a study of cytomegalovirus exposure and HLA in healthy donors (dated by TCRdb to 2015 to 2018). Turning to the overall study: An earlier analysis of more than 550 of the donors reported 250 to 350 Gb of sequence data and some 110 million unique TCR beta sequences obtained from some 200 million T cells. Roughly 300 gigabases of sequencing data and approximately 85 million unique TCR sequences were included in an early release covering several hundred HLA-typed donors. Of the roughly 400 genotyped donors, roughly 85% fell in the genetic ancestry cluster associated with self-reported Caucasian donors. The study was designed to test whether signatures of past pathogen exposure could be identified by cataloging public T cell receptors. The T cell repertoires of about 700 subjects were profiled by immunosequencing and related to cytomegalovirus serostatus. A separate validation cohort of roughly 120 different subjects was used in addition to the roughly 700-subject first cohort. The study combined high-throughput TCR immunosequencing, statistical association of individual TCRs with disease status, and machine learning to predict cytomegalovirus infection status. A later analysis re-analyzed previously published TCR beta repertoires from roughly 690 donors and added high-resolution HLA genotyping to study TCR occurrence patterns. Rather than drawing on any new phenotypic data, the later analysis identified candidate immune exposures from TCR beta sequences and the way those sequences occurred across donors. In an earlier analysis of a few hundred of the donors, high-throughput TCR beta sequencing was used to judge whether each TCR beta V gene segment behaved as functional or pseudogenic. Alongside the repertoire data, information on donor age, sex, ethnicity and CMV serostatus was compiled. In a later genetic analysis, genome-wide SNP genotypes for about 55% of the roughly 700 donors were used, and that subset was treated as a discovery cohort. Every repertoire in the discovery cohort had been generated on one and the same sequencing platform. Both class I and class II loci were covered by HLA typing, at four-digit resolution. Typing coverage varied by locus: roughly 629-630 donors for A, B, C, DRB1 and DQB1; 500 to 550 for DQA1; over 600 for DPA1; around 450 for DPB1. Because of strong linkage in the cohort, five DR-DQ haplotypes were treated as single units for association and clustering. On average, roughly 240,000 unique TCR beta nucleotide sequences were sequenced per donor among a few hundred genotyped donors of the cohort, with around 19% of those sequences being non-productive. Points the paper makes about the study in general: According to a later analysis, parvovirus B19, influenza, CMV and Epstein-Barr virus appeared linked to several top co-occurrence clusters. According to a later genetic analysis, donors in an Asian-associated ancestry cluster had fewer N-insertions in productive TCRs than the approximately 610-donor mean. In a later analysis, HLA-associated TCR beta chains were found to be more clonally expanded and to have lower generation probabilities than equally common non-associated chains. While some public TCRs were present in many individuals, most TCR sequences turned up only very rarely across donors. Some IMGT-functional V segments, including TRBV6-2 and TRBV6-3, could not be distinguished by the 87-base-pair reads and were therefore excluded. The earlier analysis of some 540 of the donors excluded 15 to 20 rarely observed V segments, including chromosome 9 orphons, because counts were too low. A cluster of highly shared sequence variants was judged likely to represent a technical artifact of the sequencing pipeline. In an earlier analysis of approximately 590 of the donors, most TCR beta V segments appeared in productive rearrangements about 90% or about 30% of the time, broadly matching IMGT annotations. In vitro tests confirmed that a few of the cytomegalovirus-associated TCR beta chains recognize cytomegalovirus antigens. In a later analysis, TCR association rates were found to vary across HLA loci, with the most associated TCRs seen for DRB1 alleles and the fewest for HLA-C alleles. This cohort had only TCR beta chains sequenced, and the lack of alpha or paired-chain data limited which features could be detected. The study listed 150 to 200 TCR beta chains as associated with cytomegalovirus. The classifier was reported to diagnose cytomegalovirus status with high specificity and sensitivity in both the original and validation cohorts. CMV serostatus was the only immune exposure information available for the cohort. Specific HLA alleles were associated with 18,000 or so TCR beta sequences at a false discovery rate of 0.05 in a later analysis. An association between a missense DCLRE1C variant and V-gene and J-gene trimming of TCR beta chains was found in a later genetic analysis and replicated in an independent cohort. A further reported finding was that TCR beta sequences accurately predicted the HLA-A and HLA-B alleles for most subjects in the first cohort. Presence/absence analyses assumed roughly uniform sequencing depth across donors, an assumption that may not hold. Because some donors lacked HLA typing at each locus, the association tests relied only on the typed subset. According to the authors, the approach could potentially be generalized to other disease states and immunological phenotypes. Linkage disequilibrium might explain the correlated functional status among segregating V segments, but an unknown experimental factor could not be ruled out. Strong co-occurrence of HLA alleles, especially DR and DQ, made assigning TCR associations to individual alleles difficult. According to a later analysis, most CMV-associated TCR beta chains appeared to be HLA-restricted, and the HLA associations seemed to be driven largely by CMV exposure.

The library was prepared using the immunoSEQ multiplex PCR assay. For the multiplex PCR, a mixture combining 60 forward primers for TCR Vbeta segments and 13 reverse primers for TCR Jbeta segments was used. A multiplex PCR assay on genomic DNA amplified the CDR3 region of rearranged TCR beta genes. Amplified TCR beta libraries were sequenced as 87-base-pair reads on the Illumina HiSeq System. As for the original processing: A later analysis counted approximately 84 million unique TCR beta chains across the 666 repertoires, and 10 million to 12 million of these chains were shared by at least two donors. To remove PCR and sequencing errors, raw reads were error-corrected and collapsed into unique sequences using a nearest-neighbor algorithm that merged closely related sequences. Alignment of CDR3 sequences to IMGT reference sequences was used to assign V, D and J gene segments. For a sequence to be retained, a match of at least six nucleotides was required to both a V gene segment and a J gene segment. Rearrangements were classified as productive when the CDR3 lacked stop codons and remained in frame with V and J, and all other rearrangements were classified as non-productive. CDR3 was defined according to IMGT convention as the region running from the second conserved V-encoded cysteine to the conserved J-encoded phenylalanine. In an earlier analysis of more than 550 of the donors, sequences lacking an unambiguous match to a single V gene segment were excluded. An earlier analysis of several hundred of the donors classified V segments as functional when productive rearrangements were above 56.7% and as segregating when the standard deviation between donors was above 5%. A statistical classification framework was built for diagnosing cytomegalovirus status from the catalog of TCR beta chain sequences. A later analysis assigned V and J genes by comparing TCR nucleotide sequences with IMGT/GENE-DB human TR gene sequences. In a later analysis, CDR3 sequences and most-parsimonious VDJ recombination scenarios were assigned using the TCRdist pipeline. A later analysis defined each TCR beta chain by its CDR3 amino acid sequence plus V-gene family, and excluded reads lacking a unique V-gene family. A later analysis removed 592 highly shared, low-generation-probability nucleotide sequences to deal with suspected cross-contamination and a sequencing artifact. A later analysis calculated a clonal expansion index for each public chain from normalized within-repertoire ranks of inferred template counts. A later analysis computed generation probabilities with a VDJ recombination model fitted to out-of-frame rearrangements, and checked the results against IGoR. A later analysis scored TCR-TCR, TCR-HLA and TCR-CMV co-occurrence with hypergeometric tests, applying a repertoire-size bias correction to TCR pairs. To estimate false discovery rates, a later analysis permuted the HLA or CMV assignments 20 times. In a later analysis, co-occurring TCRs were grouped using DBSCAN, with TCRdist sequence similarity added in when clustering inside HLA-allele-positive subsets. Repertoires with fewer than 30,000 or more than 120,000 public chains were left out of co-occurrence clustering, as were a few repertoires with anomalous nucleotide sharing. Entries here come from immuneACCESS through TCRdb and include only in-frame sequences with V and J called. Some clones fail to appear in such tables; in the studies checked, an unresolved V gene covers under half of the shortfall, and the cause of the remainder is unknown. V and J calls and clone size come straight from that table; D and trimming were deduced from the DNA. Here the sample has under 200,000 clones; about 70% occur a single time. The ten largest account for less than 3.5% of the sample.

The CDR3 measures 15 amino acids from cysteine to phenylalanine. Only CDR3 DNA is held: 45 bases, read in frame from base 1. The germline V gene gives CDR1 as ENHRY and CDR2 as SYGVKD. From V the trimming removes 10 bases and from J it removes 8 bases, while the gene matches leave 11 bases of the junction unaccounted for. The cohort was made up of 650 to 700 healthy bone marrow donors. All cohort members were sampled while nominally healthy, although unrecorded immune exposures were likely present. The donor was CMV seropositive and was included in the group of 290 or so seropositive cohort members. A peripheral blood sample was provided by each donor, and peripheral blood mononuclear cells were used for TCR beta sequencing. The Qiagen DNeasy Blood Extraction Kit was used to extract genomic DNA from the blood cell samples. Points on this clone: Its antigen is still unknown. Per-base qualities were not stored, and no clone one base away is much larger.

What was sequenced was PBMCs. The V and J segments used are TRBV10-3 and TRBJ2-1, with 13 bases aligning to TRBD2. The source is a woman aged 40 to 49 in good health and CMV-seropositive. CDR3 reads: CATQAGTSGTDEQFF. The base sequence is TGTGCCACCCAAGCTGGGACTAGCGGGACGGATGAGCAGTTCTTC.